The rows below give T cell receptor beta chains drawn from one sample of a study of blood T cell repertoires in COVID-19. Some clones are missing from TCRdb's copy, which holds only in-frame ones; the method was immunoSEQ multiplex PCR. The repertoire holds just under 350,000 clones, more than 75% seen once, with roughly 6% in the top ten. The sample was peripheral blood. These receptors came from a woman in her 50s with COVID-19, enrolled during active disease. Both conserved end residues are part of each CDR3. Each record gives: D gene, V gene, clone size, J gene, CDR3 DNA, CDR3 protein. A D gene is named only where the DNA matches it firmly. Some rows mark clone size as missing; the rest say once, few, many or name a class of expanded clone.

>.|TRBV12-3/TRBV12-4|.|TRBJ1-1
TGTGCCAGCAAACCAGGGGATACTGAAGCTTTCTTT
CASKPGDTEAFF
>TRBD1|TRBV6-5|.|TRBJ2-7
TGTGCCAGCAGCCCCGGGACAGGGGGCGGATACGAGCAGTACTTC
CASSPGTGGGYEQYF
>TRBD1|TRBV7-8|.|TRBJ1-1
TGTGCCAGCAGTCAAGCCAGGGGGCGAGTTGACACTGAAGCTTTCTTT
CASSQARGRVDTEAFF
>TRBD2|TRBV5-4|.|TRBJ2-3
TGTGCCAGCAGCCCCCCTAGCGGGAGTAGGGCAGATACGCAGTATTTT
CASSPPSGSRADTQYF
>TRBD1|TRBV9|.|TRBJ1-2
TGTGCCAGCAGCGTAGGTGGGACAGGGACATATGGCTACACCTTC
CASSVGGTGTYGYTF
>.|TRBV6-5|.|TRBJ2-6
TGTGCCAGCAGTTTATTCAGGGGCTCTGGGGCCAACGTCCTGACTTTC
CASSLFRGSGANVLTF
>.|TRBV6-5|.|TRBJ1-4
TGTGCCAGCAGTTACTCCTCAGGGCGTGAAAAACTGTTTTTT
CASSYSSGREKLFF
>.|TRBV5-1|.|TRBJ1-1
TGCGCCAGCAGGGGAGGGCTGGACACTGAAGCTTTCTTT
CASRGGLDTEAFF
>TRBD2|TRBV9|.|TRBJ2-1
TGTGCCAGCAGCCCAATTTCGGGACTAGCGAATGAGCAGTTCTTC
CASSPISGLANEQFF
>TRBD1|TRBV4-1|.|TRBJ2-3
TGCGCCAGCAGCCCCTTGGGACAGGGGAGCACAGATACGCAGTATTTT
CASSPLGQGSTDTQYF
>.|TRBV11-2|once|TRBJ2-1
TGTGCCAGCAGCCTGGAGCGCAATGAGCAGTTCTTC
CASSLERNEQFF
>.|TRBV18|.|TRBJ2-5
TGTGCCAGCTCACCACCGGGGGCGACCGGAGAGACCCAGTACTTC
CASSPPGATGETQYF
>TRBD1|TRBV13|.|TRBJ1-2
TGTGCCAGCAGCTCAGGGGGCACCTATGGCTACACCTTC
CASSSGGTYGYTF
>.|TRBV29-1|.|TRBJ1-1
TGCAGCGTTGAAGGGGGAGGTGGGGGAGCTTTCTTT
CSVEGGGGGAFF
>TRBD2|TRBV27|.|TRBJ2-7
TGTGCCAGCCCTTGCGGGGAGGGCGACGAGCAGTACTTC
CASPCGEGDEQYF
>TRBD2|TRBV6-2/TRBV6-3|.|TRBJ2-1
TGTGCCAGCAGTTACGAAGGAGGACTAGCGGCCTACAATGAGCAGTTCTTC
CASSYEGGLAAYNEQFF
>.|TRBV10-3|few|TRBJ2-7
TGTGCCATAGCTAGCGACGGCTCCTACGAGCAGTACTTC
CAIASDGSYEQYF
>TRBD1|TRBV19|.|TRBJ1-5
TGTGCCAGGGCTGACAGGGGTATGGGCAATCAGCCCCAGCATTTT
CARADRGMGNQPQHF
>TRBD2|TRBV27|.|TRBJ2-1
TGTGCCAGCAGATCCCTAACGGGACTAGCGGGGAACAATGAGCAGTTCTTC
CASRSLTGLAGNNEQFF
>.|TRBV11-3|once|TRBJ1-3
TGTGCCAGCGGACAGTTACTCTCTGGAAACACCATATATTTT
CASGQLLSGNTIYF
>.|TRBV10-3|.|TRBJ1-1
TGTGCCATCAGACAGGTTAACACTGAAGCTTTCTTT
CAIRQVNTEAFF
>.|TRBV5-1|.|TRBJ2-1
TGCGCCAGCAGCTTCTACAGCCCCTACAATGAGCAGTTCTTC
CASSFYSPYNEQFF
>.|TRBV6-1|.|TRBJ2-7
TGTGCCAGCAGTGAAGCGCTTGAGGCGGCCTACGAGCAGTACTTC
CASSEALEAAYEQYF
>.|TRBV7-8|.|TRBJ2-1
TGTGCCAGCAGCCTAGGGGCAGATGAGCAGTTCTTC
CASSLGADEQFF
>.|TRBV19|.|TRBJ1-1
TGTGCCAGTAGTCGCGGGAACACTGAAGCTTTCTTT
CASSRGNTEAFF
>TRBD2|TRBV24-1|.|TRBJ2-3
TGTGCCACCAGCCCACTAGCGAGTCCCGCCACAGATACGCAGTATTTT
CATSPLASPATDTQYF
>.|TRBV19|.|TRBJ1-1
TGTGCCAGTAGTACTCCGGACAGGAACACTGAAGCTTTCTTT
CASSTPDRNTEAFF
>TRBD1|TRBV4-1|.|TRBJ2-2
TGCGCCAGCAGCCGCCCCGGGACAGGGGCCACCGGGGAGCTGTTTTTT
CASSRPGTGATGELFF